This T cell receptor (beta chain) is from a study of tumor-infiltrating lymphocytes in primary liver carcinoma. Across the study: The patients presented with primary liver carcinoma, which was managed through surgical resection. These patients were men and women whose ages were 30 to 69 years. Findings of the study overall: Blood trailed tumors significantly in top-250-clone fraction (p = 0.039). Bulk, unsorted sampling meant CD4+ and CD8+ repertoires went uncompared.

Reverse transcription of roughly 0.45 ug total RNA with a constant-region primer produced TCR beta cDNA. For TCR beta, libraries were produced by three nested multiplex PCR rounds using slightly modified ARM-PCR. TRBV1-TRBV30 forward primers and a C-beta reverse primer were used in the first two PCR rounds, which each ran for approximately 9 cycles. MiXCR, run by TCRdb on the multiplex PCR reads, gives a single entry per CDR3 protein. The sample has almost 200,000 distinct CDR3 sequences, around three fifths seen once. Out of unsorted whole blood came the blood RNA, and germline DNA was extracted as well. In the case of this clonotype: Its specificity is unknown. Germline and junction disagree at one end, which may indicate a read error.

The CDR3 sequence is 11 residues long. Germline lookup yields CDR1 SGHRS and CDR2 YFSETQ. This TCR derives from a woman aged 55-70 years with primary liver carcinoma and hepatitis B virus infection. The source material was peripheral blood. This chain joins TRBV5-1 and TRBJ2-7; D uncertain. The CDR3 region is CVSSEAYEQYF. The CDR3 DNA reads as TGCGTCAGCAGCGAAGCCTACGAGCAGTACTTC.